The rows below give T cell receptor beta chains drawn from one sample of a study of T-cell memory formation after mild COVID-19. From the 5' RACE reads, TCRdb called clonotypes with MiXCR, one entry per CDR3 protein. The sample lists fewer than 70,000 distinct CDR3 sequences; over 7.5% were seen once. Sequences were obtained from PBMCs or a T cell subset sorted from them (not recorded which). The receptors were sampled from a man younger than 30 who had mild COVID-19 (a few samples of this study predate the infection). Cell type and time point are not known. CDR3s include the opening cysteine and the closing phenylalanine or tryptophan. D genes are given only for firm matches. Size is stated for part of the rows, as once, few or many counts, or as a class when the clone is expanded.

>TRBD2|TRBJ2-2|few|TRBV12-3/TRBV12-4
CASSPRRSGGRTHLTNTGELFF
TGTGCCAGCAGCCCGCGGAGGAGCGGGGGCCGGACTCATCTCACCAACACCGGGGAGCTGTTTTTT
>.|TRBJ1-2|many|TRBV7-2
CASSLDSYGYTF
TGTGCCAGCAGCTTAGACAGCTATGGCTACACCTTC
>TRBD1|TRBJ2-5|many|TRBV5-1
CASSKGAGDETQYF
TGCGCCAGCAGTAAGGGGGCAGGAGACGAGACCCAGTACTTC
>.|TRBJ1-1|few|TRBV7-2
CASSLTAADTEAFF
TGTGCCAGCAGCCTCACGGCGGCGGACACTGAAGCTTTCTTT
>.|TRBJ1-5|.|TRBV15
CATSRDQLGSPNQPQHF
TGTGCCACCAGCAGAGATCAGTTAGGGAGCCCCAATCAGCCCCAGCATTTT
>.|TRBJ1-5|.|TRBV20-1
CSARRQVGNQPQHF
TGCAGTGCTAGAAGGCAGGTCGGGAATCAGCCCCAGCATTTT
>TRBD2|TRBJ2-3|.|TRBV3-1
CASSHSSGGGDTQYF
TGTGCCAGCAGCCATAGCAGCGGGGGTGGAGATACGCAGTATTTT
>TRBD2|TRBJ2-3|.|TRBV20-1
CSAANSGGATDTQYF
TGCAGTGCTGCGAACTCGGGGGGGGCCACAGATACGCAGTATTTT
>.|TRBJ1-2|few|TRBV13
CASSLAGRVRNYGYTF
TGTGCCAGCAGCTTAGCAGGCAGGGTTAGGAACTATGGCTACACCTTC
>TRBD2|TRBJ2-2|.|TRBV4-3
CASSQELAGPINTGELFF
TGCGCCAGCAGCCAAGAGCTAGCGGGGCCAATAAACACCGGGGAGCTGTTTTTT
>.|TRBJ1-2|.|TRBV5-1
CASSLVGSSYGYTF
TGCGCCAGCAGCTTGGTTGGCAGCTCCTATGGCTACACCTTC
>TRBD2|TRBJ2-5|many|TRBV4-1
CASSQDGAGEETQYF
TGCGCCAGCAGCCAAGACGGGGCGGGGGAAGAGACCCAGTACTTC
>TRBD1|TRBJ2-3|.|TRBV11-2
CASSLDRDHTQYF
TGTGCCAGCAGCTTGGACAGGGACCATACGCAGTATTTT
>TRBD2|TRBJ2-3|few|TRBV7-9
CASSPTAGADTQYF
TGTGCCAGCAGCCCGACGGCGGGGGCAGATACGCAGTATTTT
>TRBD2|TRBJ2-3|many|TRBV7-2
CASSLVGLADDTQYF
TGTGCCAGCAGCTTAGTGGGACTAGCGGACGATACGCAGTATTTT
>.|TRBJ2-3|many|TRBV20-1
CSARQTDTQYF
TGCAGTGCCCGACAGACAGATACGCAGTATTTT
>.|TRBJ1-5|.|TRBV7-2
CASSPRGGGGANQPQHF
TGTGCCAGCAGCCCACGAGGGGGGGGCGGTGCCAATCAGCCCCAGCATTTT